These T cell receptor beta chains were read from a single sample in a study of blood T cells in healthy people across ages. One entry per CDR3 protein, called by TCRdb with MiXCR from the 5' RACE reads. This table has about 690,000 distinct CDR3 sequences, around 41% appearing once. Sequencing was carried out using blood. Receptors originate from an elderly man in good health. The CDR3 runs from the conserved cysteine through the conserved F or W. Fields, in order: V gene, clone size, J gene, D gene, CDR3 protein, CDR3 DNA. D genes are given only for firm matches. Expanded clones get a size class; other rows say once, few or many, or leave the size out.

>TRBV5-1|.|TRBJ2-4|.
CASSLQGRENKNIQYF
TGCGCCAGCAGCTTACAGGGGAGGGAAAACAAAAACATTCAGTACTTC
>TRBV6-1|few|TRBJ1-6|.
CASSAGRSYNSPLHF
TGTGCCAGCAGTGCCGGACGCTCCTATAATTCACCCCTCCACTTT
>TRBV27|.|TRBJ2-7|.
CASSGRADPSYEQYF
TGTGCCAGCTCGGGGCGGGCGGACCCGTCCTACGAGCAGTACTTC
>TRBV25-1|few|TRBJ2-3|.
CASRVHGSTDTQYF
TGTGCCAGCAGAGTGCACGGAAGTACAGATACGCAGTATTTT
>TRBV6-2/TRBV6-3|.|TRBJ2-3|TRBD2
CASSFPGTASGRAKDTQYF
TGTGCCAGCAGTTTCCCCGGGACCGCTAGCGGGAGGGCCAAGGATACGCAGTATTTT
>TRBV4-1|.|TRBJ1-1|.
CASSHPTFPLAEAFF
TGCGCCAGCAGCCACCCGACGTTCCCATTGGCTGAAGCTTTCTTT
>TRBV6-2/TRBV6-3|few|TRBJ2-3|TRBD1
CASTLTGGKDTQYF
TGTGCCAGCACCCTGACAGGGGGAAAAGATACGCAGTATTTT
>TRBV7-2|.|TRBJ1-2|.
CASSLGFIYGYTF
TGTGCCAGCAGCTTAGGGTTTATATATGGCTACACCTTC
>TRBV29-1|many|TRBJ2-5|.
CSVSPGRSIQETQYF
TGCAGCGTTTCGCCTGGCAGGTCGATCCAAGAGACCCAGTACTTC
>TRBV6-5|.|TRBJ2-7|.
CASSYPGSYEQYF
TGTGCCAGCAGTTACCCAGGGTCCTACGAGCAGTACTTC
>TRBV10-1|few|TRBJ2-7|.
CASSPKGTQGGHEQYF
TGCGCCAGCAGCCCAAAGGGGACTCAGGGGGGGCACGAGCAGTACTTC
>TRBV5-4|.|TRBJ2-5|TRBD1
CASSRQGEELKTQYF
TGTGCCAGCAGCCGACAGGGGGAAGAACTGAAGACCCAGTACTTC
>TRBV6-2/TRBV6-3|.|TRBJ2-7|TRBD1
CASSSPGQGRSEQYF
TGTGCCAGCAGTTCACCGGGACAGGGGAGGTCCGAGCAGTACTTC
>TRBV6-6|.|TRBJ1-2|TRBD1
CASSQQGQGSNGYTF
TGTGCCAGCAGCCAACAAGGACAGGGGAGCAATGGCTACACCTTC
>TRBV5-1|.|TRBJ2-7|TRBD2
CASSLAPSGEIYYEQYF
TGCGCCAGCAGCTTGGCCCCTAGCGGGGAAATCTACTACGAGCAGTACTTC
>TRBV6-2/TRBV6-3|.|TRBJ2-2|TRBD1
CASSFVTGIGELFF
TGTGCCAGCAGTTTCGTGACAGGGATCGGGGAGCTGTTTTTT
>TRBV20-1|.|TRBJ2-3|TRBD2
CSAPRVAGGLSTDTQYF
TGCAGTGCTCCACGGGTAGCGGGGGGACTCAGCACAGATACGCAGTATTTT
>TRBV29-1|.|TRBJ2-5|.
CSVEVPLGVASNEQYF
TGCAGCGTTGAAGTCCCACTAGGGGTGGCGTCAAATGAGCAGTACTTC
>TRBV2|.|TRBJ2-7|.
CASTAGIYEQYF
TGTGCCAGCACGGCGGGGATTTACGAGCAGTACTTC
>TRBV28|few|TRBJ2-4|TRBD1
CASSVSTGWEQYF
TGTGCCAGCAGTGTCTCGACAGGGTGGGAGCAGTACTTC
>TRBV5-1|few|TRBJ2-7|.
CASSLSQFSYEQYF
TGCGCCAGCAGCTTGTCTCAGTTCTCCTACGAGCAGTACTTC
>TRBV20-1|.|TRBJ2-5|TRBD2
CCARELAGVSETQYF
TGCTGTGCTAGGGAACTAGCGGGAGTGTCGGAGACCCAGTACTTC
>TRBV11-1|few|TRBJ2-7|TRBD1
CASTRDRAFEQYF
TGTGCCAGCACCCGGGACAGGGCGTTCGAGCAGTACTTC
>TRBV20-1|few|TRBJ2-1|.
CSGKRQNNEQFF
TGCAGTGGTAAGCGGCAGAACAATGAGCAGTTCTTC
>TRBV6-2/TRBV6-3|few|TRBJ2-1|TRBD1
CASSYSTGLEQFF
TGTGCCAGCAGTTACTCGACAGGGCTTGAGCAGTTCTTC
>TRBV5-6|.|TRBJ1-2|.
CASSLGAKDITNYGYTF
TGTGCCAGCAGCTTGGGTGCCAAAGATATAACTAACTATGGCTACACCTTC
>TRBV28|few|TRBJ2-1|TRBD1
CASSSLTFGTGQFF
TGTGCCAGCAGTTCCCTTACCTTCGGGACAGGGCAGTTCTTC
>TRBV3-1|few|TRBJ1-2|TRBD1
CASSQRDREYNYGYTF
TGTGCCAGCAGCCAAAGGGACAGGGAGTATAACTATGGCTACACCTTC
>TRBV6-2/TRBV6-3|few|TRBJ2-7|TRBD1
CASRTPTGTGYYEQYF
TGTGCCAGCAGGACGCCAACCGGGACAGGCTACTACGAGCAGTACTTC
>TRBV12-3/TRBV12-4|once|TRBJ1-2|.
CASSLAQGSENGYTF
TGTGCCAGCAGTTTAGCTCAAGGGTCGGAGAATGGCTACACCTTC
>TRBV14|.|TRBJ2-6|.
CASSQDLLAAGANVQTF
TGTGCCAGCAGCCAAGATCTGCTCGCAGCTGGGGCCAACGTCCAGACTTTC
>TRBV25-1|once|TRBJ1-2|TRBD1
CACSDSGTGYGYTF
TGTGCCTGCAGTGATTCCGGGACAGGGTATGGCTACACCTTC
>TRBV24-1|.|TRBJ2-3|.
CATTAVTPSTDTQYF
TGTGCCACCACCGCCGTTACACCAAGCACAGATACGCAGTATTTT
>TRBV28|few|TRBJ2-7|TRBD1
CASTLTGQGDYEQYF
TGTGCCAGCACCCTTACAGGACAGGGAGACTACGAGCAGTACTTC